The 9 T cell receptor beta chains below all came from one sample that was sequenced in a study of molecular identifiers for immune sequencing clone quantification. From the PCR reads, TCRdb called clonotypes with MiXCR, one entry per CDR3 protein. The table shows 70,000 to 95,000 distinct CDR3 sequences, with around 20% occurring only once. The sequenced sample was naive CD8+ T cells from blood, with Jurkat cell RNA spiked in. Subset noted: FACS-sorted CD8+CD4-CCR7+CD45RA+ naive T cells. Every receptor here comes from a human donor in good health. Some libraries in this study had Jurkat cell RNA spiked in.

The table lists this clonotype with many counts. The CDR3 sequence: CASSQDLGKQETQYF. The CDR3 DNA reads as TGCGCCAGCAGCCAAGATCTCGGAAAGCAAGAGACCCAGTACTTC. J is TRBJ2-5 and V is TRBV4-3; D is unclear. Germline V gene data show CDR1 as LGHNA and CDR2 as YSLEER. The CDR3 has 15 amino acids. V shed 0 bases and J shed 2 bases, with 10 bases lying between them.

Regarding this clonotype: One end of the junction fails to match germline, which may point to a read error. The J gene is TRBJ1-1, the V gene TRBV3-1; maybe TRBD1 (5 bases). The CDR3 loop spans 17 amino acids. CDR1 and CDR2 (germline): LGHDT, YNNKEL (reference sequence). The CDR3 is CASSQELSLIYGTEASF. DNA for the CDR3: TGTGCCAGCAGCCAAGAATTGTCCCTCATCTACGGGACGGAAGCTTCCTTT.

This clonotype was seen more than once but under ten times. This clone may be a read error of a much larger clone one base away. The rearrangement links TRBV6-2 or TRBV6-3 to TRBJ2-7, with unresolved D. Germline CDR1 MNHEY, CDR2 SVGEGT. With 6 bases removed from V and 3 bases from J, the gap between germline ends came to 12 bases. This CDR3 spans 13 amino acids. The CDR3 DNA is TGTGCCAGCAGCCCCACAGTGGACTACGAGCAGTACTTC. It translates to CASSPTVDYEQYF.

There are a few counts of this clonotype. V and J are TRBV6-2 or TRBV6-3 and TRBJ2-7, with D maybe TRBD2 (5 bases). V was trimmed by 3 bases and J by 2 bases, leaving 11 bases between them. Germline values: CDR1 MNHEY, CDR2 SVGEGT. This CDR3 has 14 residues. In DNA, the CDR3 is TGTGCCAGCAGTTATCGGACTGCACCCTACGAGCAGTACTTC. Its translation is CASSYRTAPYEQYF.

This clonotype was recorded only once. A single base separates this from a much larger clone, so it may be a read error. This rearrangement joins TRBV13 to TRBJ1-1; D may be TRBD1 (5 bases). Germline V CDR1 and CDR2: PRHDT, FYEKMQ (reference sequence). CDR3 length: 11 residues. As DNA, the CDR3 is TGTGCCAGCGGCTTAGTCAGGGAGGCTTTCTTT. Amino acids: CASGLVREAFF.

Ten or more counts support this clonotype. The CDR3 DNA is TGCGCCAGCAGCCAAGATAGCCGACAGGGGATTGGGGCCAACGTCCTGACTTTC. Translation gives CASSQDSRQGIGANVLTF. J is TRBJ2-6 and V is TRBV4-3, with TRBD1 identical over 8 bases. V gave up 0 bases and J gave up 3 bases; unmatched junction bases: 7. Germline assignment: CDR1 LGHNA and CDR2 YSLEER. This CDR3 contains 18 residues.

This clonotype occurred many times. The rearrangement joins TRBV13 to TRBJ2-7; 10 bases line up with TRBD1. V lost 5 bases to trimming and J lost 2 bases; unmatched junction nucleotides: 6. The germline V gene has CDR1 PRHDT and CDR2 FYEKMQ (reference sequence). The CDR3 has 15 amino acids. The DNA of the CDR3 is TGTGCCAGCAGCGCGGACAGGGGGACCACCTACGAGCAGTACTTC. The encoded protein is CASSADRGTTYEQYF.

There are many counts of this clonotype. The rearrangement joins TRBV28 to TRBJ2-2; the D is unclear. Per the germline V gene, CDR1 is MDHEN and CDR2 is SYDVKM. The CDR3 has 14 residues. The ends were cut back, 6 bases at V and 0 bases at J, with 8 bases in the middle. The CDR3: CASRGIPNTGELFF. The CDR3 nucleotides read TGTGCCAGCAGGGGGATCCCGAACACCGGGGAGCTGTTTTTT.

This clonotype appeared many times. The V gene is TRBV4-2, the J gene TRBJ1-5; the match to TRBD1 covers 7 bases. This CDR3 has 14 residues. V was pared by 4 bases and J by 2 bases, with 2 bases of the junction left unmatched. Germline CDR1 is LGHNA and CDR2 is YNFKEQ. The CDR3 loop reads CASSRGQGNQPQHF. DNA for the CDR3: TGTGCCAGCAGCCGAGGACAGGGCAATCAGCCCCAGCATTTT.